This entry lists 12 T cell receptor beta chains sequenced from one sample in a study of T cell responses to AZD1222 COVID-19 vaccine. Here immunoSEQ multiplex PCR was the method, and the copy in TCRdb shows in-frame clones only, minus some. In the table there are around 80,000 clones, about 80% of which are singletons. This specimen consisted of peripheral blood, obtained 28 days after the second AZD1222 dose. The receptors originated from an adult who received the AZD1222 COVID-19 vaccine.

This clone came up a few times. The chain has TRBV5-1 and TRBJ2-1; the match to TRBD1 covers 10 bases. The germline V gene encodes CDR1 SGHRS and CDR2 YFSETQ. With V trimmed by 0 bases and J by 6 bases, 0 bases remained unmatched. The CDR3 spans 14 residues. The CDR3 loop reads CASSLGDRGNEQFF. CDR3 in DNA: TGCGCCAGCAGCTTGGGGGACAGGGGCAATGAGCAGTTCTTC.

This clone was seen once. The gene calls are TRBV5-1 and TRBJ2-2, with D possibly being TRBD1 or TRBD2 (6 bases each). Trimming cost V 3 bases and J 6 bases, with 12 bases left between them. This CDR3 contains 14 residues. In germline, CDR1 is SGHRS, CDR2 YFSETQ. CDR3 loop: CASSSGQRAGELFF. Here the CDR3 DNA reads TGCGCCAGCAGCTCTGGACAGCGGGCCGGGGAGCTGTTTTTT.

The J gene is TRBJ2-7, the V gene TRBV2, with 10 bases lining up with TRBD1. The CDR3 spans 14 residues. V shed 6 bases, J shed 3 bases, and the junction held 5 bases outside the gene matches. Per germline, CDR1 SNHLY and CDR2 FYNNEI. The DNA of the CDR3 is TGTGCCAGCAGGCCGGACAGGGGGTTCTACGAGCAGTACTTC. Encoded protein: CASRPDRGFYEQYF.

J is TRBJ2-1 and V is TRBV28; possibly TRBD2 for D (5 bases). The CDR3 length is 15 residues. Germline V gene data show CDR1 as MDHEN and CDR2 as SYDVKM. The V end was cut by 5 bases, the J end by 8 bases, with 19 bases between. CDR3 loop: CASSPASLGPDEQFF. The CDR3 DNA reads as TGTGCCAGCAGTCCAGCTAGCCTCGGCCCGGATGAGCAGTTCTTC. The variable domain in full, with the rest retrieved from reference TRBV28 and TRBJ2-1, is DVKVTQSSRYLVKRTGEKVFLECVQDMDHENMFWYRQDPGLGLRLIYFSYDVKMKEKGDIPEGYSVSREKKERFSLILESASTNQTSMYLCASSPASLGPDEQFFGPGTRLTVL.

This chain links TRBV5-6 with TRBJ2-1; unclear D gene. Between the trimmed V and J ends, which lost 0 bases and 9 bases, there was a span of 13 bases. CDR3 length: 14 amino acids. From germline, CDR1 is SGHDT and CDR2 YYEEEE. CDR3 protein: CASSLGPKTGEQFF. The CDR3 DNA is TGTGCCAGCAGCTTGGGCCCAAAAACGGGTGAGCAGTTCTTC.

This chain links TRBV28 with TRBJ1-1; D might be TRBD1 (5 bases). This CDR3 spans 16 amino acids. Trimming pared 3 bases from V and 1 base from J, leaving 15 bases between. Germline V gene lookup returns CDR1 MDHEN and CDR2 SYDVKM. CDR3 DNA sequence: TGTGCCAGCAGTTTTCTTTACCGGGGACCGAACACTGAAGCTTTCTTT. It translates to CASSFLYRGPNTEAFF. Variable domain in full (rest from reference TRBV28 and TRBJ1-1): DVKVTQSSRYLVKRTGEKVFLECVQDMDHENMFWYRQDPGLGLRLIYFSYDVKMKEKGDIPEGYSVSREKKERFSLILESASTNQTSMYLCASSFLYRGPNTEAFFGQGTRLTVV.

The chain employs TRBV6-5 and TRBJ1-5; 7 bases are shared with TRBD1. Per the germline V gene, CDR1 is MNHEY and CDR2 is SVGAGI. With V trimmed by 6 bases and J by 5 bases, 7 bases remained unmatched. This CDR3 region has 14 residues. As DNA, the CDR3 is TGTGCCAGCAGCCGGGACAGCGCACATCAGCCCCAGCATTTT. Its translation is CASSRDSAHQPQHF.

The CDR3 nucleotides read TGTGCCAGCAGCCAAGAAAGCTTACTCGGCACTGAAGCTTTCTTT. Its protein is CASSQESLLGTEAFF. The chain uses TRBV4-2 and TRBJ1-1; no clear D. Germline V gene sequence: CDR1 LGHNA, CDR2 YNFKEQ. V lost 0 bases to trimming and J lost 4 bases, with 12 bases between them. The CDR3 length is 15 residues.

The J gene is TRBJ2-1, the V gene TRBV30; D gene unclear. Looked up from germline, CDR1 is GTSNPN and CDR2 is SVGIG (reference sequence). The CDR3 runs 14 residues. Trimming shortened V by 1 base and J by 0 bases, and 7 bases separated the two germline ends. The CDR3: CAWSDSHSYNEQFF. The CDR3 DNA reads as TGTGCCTGGAGTGACTCCCACTCCTACAATGAGCAGTTCTTC.

The chain employs TRBV4-2 and TRBJ2-2, with D unclear. V lost 0 bases to trimming and J lost 0 bases, with 5 bases between them. The CDR3 contains 15 residues. Germline CDR1 reads LGHNA; CDR2 reads YNFKEQ. In DNA, the CDR3 is TGTGCCAGCAGCCAAGAAACAGCGAACACCGGGGAGCTGTTTTTT. Its translation: CASSQETANTGELFF.

The CDR3 DNA reads as TGTGCCAGCACGACAACTGGGGCCAACGTCCTGACTTTC. Its translation: CASTTTGANVLTF. The chain links TRBV2 to TRBJ2-6; D is ambiguous. From germline, CDR1 is SNHLY and CDR2 FYNNEI. The CDR3 runs to 13 residues. V was pared by 7 bases and J by 2 bases, with 6 bases between.

The CDR3 loop reads CASSLGNGNTEAFF. CDR3 in DNA: TGTGCCAGCAGCTTAGGTAACGGGAACACTGAAGCTTTCTTT. The chain links TRBV7-2 to TRBJ1-1, with D unclear. The CDR3 is 14 residues long. With 1 base removed from V and 1 base from J, the gap between germline ends came to 7 bases. The germline CDR1 and CDR2 sequences are SGHTA and FQGNSA.